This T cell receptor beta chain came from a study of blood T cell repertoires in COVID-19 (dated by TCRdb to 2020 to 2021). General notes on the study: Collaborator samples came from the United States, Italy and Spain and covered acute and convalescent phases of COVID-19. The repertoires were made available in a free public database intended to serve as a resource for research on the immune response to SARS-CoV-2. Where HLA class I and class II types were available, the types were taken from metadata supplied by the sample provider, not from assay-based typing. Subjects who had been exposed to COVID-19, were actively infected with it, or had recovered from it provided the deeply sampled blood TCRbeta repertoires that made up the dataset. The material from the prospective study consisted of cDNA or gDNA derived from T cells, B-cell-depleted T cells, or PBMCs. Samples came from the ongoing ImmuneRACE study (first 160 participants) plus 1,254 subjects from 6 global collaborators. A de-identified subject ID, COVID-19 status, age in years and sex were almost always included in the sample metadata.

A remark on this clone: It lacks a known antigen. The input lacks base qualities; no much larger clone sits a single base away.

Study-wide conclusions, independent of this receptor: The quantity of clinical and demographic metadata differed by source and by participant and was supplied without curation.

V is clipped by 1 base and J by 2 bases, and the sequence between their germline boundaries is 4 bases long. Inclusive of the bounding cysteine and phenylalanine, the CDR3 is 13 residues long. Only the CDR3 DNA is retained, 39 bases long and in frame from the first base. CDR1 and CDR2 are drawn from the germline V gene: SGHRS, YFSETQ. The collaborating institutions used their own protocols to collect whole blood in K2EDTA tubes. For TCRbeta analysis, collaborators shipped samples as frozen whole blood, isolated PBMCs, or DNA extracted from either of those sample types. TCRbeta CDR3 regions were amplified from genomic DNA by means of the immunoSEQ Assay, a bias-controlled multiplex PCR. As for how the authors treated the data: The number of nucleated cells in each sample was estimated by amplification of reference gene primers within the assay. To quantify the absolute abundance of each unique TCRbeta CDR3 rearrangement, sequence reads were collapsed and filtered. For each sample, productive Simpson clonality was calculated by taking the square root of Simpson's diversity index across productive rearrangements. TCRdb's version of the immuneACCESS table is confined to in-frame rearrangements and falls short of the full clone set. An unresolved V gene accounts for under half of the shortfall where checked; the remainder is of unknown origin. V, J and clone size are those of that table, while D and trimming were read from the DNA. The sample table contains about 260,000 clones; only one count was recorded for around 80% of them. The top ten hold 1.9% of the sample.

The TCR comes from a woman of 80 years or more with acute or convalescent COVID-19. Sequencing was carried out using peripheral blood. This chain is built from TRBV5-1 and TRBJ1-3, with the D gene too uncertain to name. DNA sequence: TGCGCCAGCAGCTTGTCGGCTGGAAACACCATATATTTT. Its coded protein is CASSLSAGNTIYF.